This entry lists 27 T cell receptor beta chains sequenced from one sample in a study of cytomegalovirus exposure and HLA in healthy donors. Primers included in the PCR were 60 Vbeta and 13 Jbeta primers. TCRdb's table, derived via immunoSEQ multiplex PCR, lists solely in-frame clones and lacks some. The data show about 170,000 clones, 80% seen once. Material for sequencing was PBMCs. The receptors derive from a male donor in good health and CMV-seronegative.

The chain is built from TRBV5-4 and TRBJ1-1; a possible D gene is TRBD1 (5 bases). From germline, CDR1 is SGHNT and CDR2 YYREEE (reference sequence). The CDR3 runs to 15 residues. The ends were cut back, 4 bases at V and 5 bases at J, with 18 bases in the middle. CDR3 sequence: CASSPGGSPGTEAFF. The CDR3 DNA follows: TGTGCCAGCAGCCCGGGCGGATCCCCAGGGACTGAAGCTTTCTTT.

V and J are TRBV11-2 and TRBJ2-1; TRBD1 matches at 7 bases. Germline V gene lookup returns CDR1 SGHAT and CDR2 FQNNGV. CDR3 length: 14 residues. The V segment lost 8 bases and the J segment 3 bases; nucleotides outside the gene matches: 7. The CDR3 nucleotides are TGTGCCAGCCTCCGGGACAGACTCTACAATGAGCAGTTCTTC. Its translation is CASLRDRLYNEQFF.

The chain is built from TRBV7-2 and TRBJ2-3, with 9 bases lining up with TRBD2. The J segment lost 6 bases and the V segment lost 5 bases, leaving 12 bases of the junction unmatched. CDR3 length equals 16 residues. Per germline, CDR1 SGHTA and CDR2 FQGNSA. The CDR3 sequence: CASSPRGRGGRDTQYF. CDR3 nucleotides: TGTGCCAGCAGCCCCCGGGGGCGGGGGGGAAGGGATACGCAGTATTTT.

The chain couples TRBV10-3 to TRBJ1-6; D unclear. Germline CDR1 is ENHRY and CDR2 is SYGVKD. This CDR3 is built from 16 residues. V dropped 0 bases and J dropped 9 bases, with 15 bases sitting between them. The CDR3 bases are TGTGCCATCAGTGAGTCATCCCCCTCACCTAGTTCACCCCTCCACTTT. This encodes CAISESSPSPSSPLHF.

The chain links TRBV7-9 to TRBJ2-6, with TRBD1 identical over 7 bases. Losses at the gene ends were 5 bases for V and 0 bases for J; bases not matched to a gene: 7. CDR1 and CDR2 from the germline V gene are SEHNR and FQNEAQ (reference sequence). There are 17 residues in the CDR3. The CDR3 here is CASSLRDRSSGANVLTF. Written as DNA, the CDR3 is TGTGCCAGCAGCCTTAGGGACAGAAGCTCTGGGGCCAACGTCCTGACTTTC. The full variable domain, completed using reference TRBV7-9 and TRBJ2-6, is DTGVSQNPRHKITKRGQNVTFRCDPISEHNRLYWYRQTLGQGPEFLTYFQNEAQLEKSRLLSDRFSAERPKGSFSTLEIQRTEQGDSAMYLCASSLRDRSSGANVLTFGAGSRLTVL.

This chain uses TRBV5-4 with TRBJ1-1; no clear D gene. CDR1 is SGHNT, CDR2 YYREEE, per germline (reference sequence). There are 11 residues in the CDR3. Trimming left V 5 bases short and J 1 base short, with 3 bases between. The CDR3 DNA reads as TGTGCCAGCAGTCAGAACACTGAAGCTTTCTTT. It specifies CASSQNTEAFF.

This chain uses TRBV6-5 with TRBJ1-5; 7 bases match TRBD1. Germline lookup yields CDR1 MNHEY and CDR2 SVGAGI. After removal of 5 bases from V and 4 bases from J, the junction contained 2 bases not matched to a gene. The CDR3 spans 13 residues. The CDR3 protein is CASSIQGNQPQHF. DNA of the CDR3: TGTGCCAGCAGTATACAGGGGAATCAGCCCCAGCATTTT.

The chain employs TRBV5-1 and TRBJ2-7; D call uncertain. The V gene's germline CDR1 is SGHRS and CDR2 YFSETQ. V dropped 7 bases and J dropped 0 bases, with 11 bases sitting between them. The CDR3 spans 13 residues. CDR3 DNA: TGCGCCAGCGGCCTGGACGGCTCCTACGAGCAGTACTTC. It yields the protein CASGLDGSYEQYF.

The chain couples TRBV29-1 to TRBJ1-6; D perhaps matches TRBD1 (5 bases). The germline gives CDR1 SQVTM, CDR2 ANQGSEA. V lost 6 bases, J lost 9 bases, and 15 bases lay in between. The CDR3 is 13 residues long. For the CDR3, the DNA is TGCAGCGTGGCCCTGGACATCAGTTCACCCCTCCACTTT. Residues: CSVALDISSPLHF.

The chain carries TRBV5-1 and TRBJ2-3; 8 nucleotides agree with TRBD1. Germline V gene sequence: CDR1 SGHRS, CDR2 YFSETQ. This CDR3 is 14 amino acids long. Germline trimming cut 0 bases from V and 6 bases from J; bases unmatched to any gene: 3. CDR3 loop: CASSLGQGADTQYF. The CDR3 bases are TGCGCCAGCAGCTTGGGGCAGGGGGCGGATACGCAGTATTTT.

The V gene is TRBV5-8, the J gene TRBJ1-1; D not resolved. CDR1 SGHTS and CDR2 YDEGEE come from the germline V gene. V lost 4 bases, J lost 0 bases, and 7 bases lay in between. The CDR3 is 13 residues long. The CDR3 loop reads CASSRVLNTEAFF. Written as DNA, the CDR3 is TGTGCCAGCAGCCGCGTGCTGAACACTGAAGCTTTCTTT.

This chain connects TRBV6-1 to TRBJ2-7; D may be TRBD1 (6 bases). V lost 7 bases, J lost 1 base, and 14 bases lay in between. The CDR3 is 14 amino acids. The germline CDR1 and CDR2 sequences are MNHNS and SASEGT. For the CDR3, the DNA is TGTGCCAGCACCTTGGACAGCGCGTCCTACGAGCAGTACTTC. Translating gives CASTLDSASYEQYF.

The chain has TRBV10-3 and TRBJ1-2, with no clear D. Germline assignment: CDR1 ENHRY and CDR2 SYGVKD. V dropped 11 bases and J dropped 10 bases, with 17 bases sitting between them. CDR3 length: 11 residues. The CDR3 nucleotides are TGTGCCTCCAGCGAACGAGGTTCCTACACCTTC. Its translation: CASSERGSYTF.

Comments on this clone: The sample has other DNA sequences that encode this CDR3 too. This chain uses TRBV18 with TRBJ1-1; the D gene is possibly TRBD1 (5 bases). The germline V gene encodes CDR1 KGHSH and CDR2 LQKENI. Trimming pared 3 bases from V and 3 bases from J, leaving 14 bases between. The CDR3 consists of 15 residues. The CDR3 nucleotides read TGTGCCAGCTCACCCAACGAAGGGGCTGACACTGAAGCTTTCTTT. Protein sequence: CASSPNEGADTEAFF.

This clone was counted a single time. The gene calls are TRBV5-6 and TRBJ2-7, with 7 nucleotides matching TRBD2. The germline V gene has CDR1 SGHDT and CDR2 YYEEEE. The length of the CDR3 is 15 residues. V was pared by 3 bases and J by 4 bases, with 10 bases of the junction left unmatched. The CDR3 here is CASSYLGGGRYEQYF. The CDR3, as DNA: TGTGCCAGCAGCTACCTTGGGGGGGGTAGATACGAGCAGTACTTC.

V gene TRBV6-1 combines with J gene TRBJ2-7; D is possibly TRBD1 (7 bases). CDR3 length: 16 residues. V was cut by 4 bases and J by 0 bases, with 16 bases left in between. The germline V gene encodes CDR1 MNHNS and CDR2 SASEGT. The CDR3 loop reads CASSGPTGDFSYEQYF. CDR3 in DNA: TGTGCCAGCAGTGGTCCAACAGGGGACTTCTCCTACGAGCAGTACTTC.

This sequence joins TRBV5-1 and TRBJ2-7, with D unclear. V shed 0 bases and J shed 3 bases, with 13 bases lying between them. Germline assignment: CDR1 SGHRS and CDR2 YFSETQ. CDR3 length: 15 amino acids. The CDR3 nucleotides are TGCGCCAGCAGCTTGGCCTTGGGCAGGAACTACGAGCAGTACTTC. It translates to CASSLALGRNYEQYF.

V is TRBV9 and J is TRBJ1-3; 7 bases match TRBD1. Germline-derived CDR1 and CDR2 are SGDLS and YYNGEE. The CDR3 spans 17 residues. The V segment lost 4 bases and the J segment 3 bases; nucleotides outside the gene matches: 13. CDR3 sequence (DNA): TGTGCCAGCAGCCCCGGAACAGGGGCTTCGAGTGGAAACACCATATATTTT. Its translation is CASSPGTGASSGNTIYF.

This clone was observed a few times. The rearrangement uses TRBV9 and TRBJ2-5; TRBD2 matches 8 bases. The assigned J gene may be wrong: the sequence end matches TRBJ2-7 better. Looked up from germline, CDR1 is SGDLS and CDR2 is YYNGEE. The CDR3 totals 14 residues. The CDR3 loop is CASSVASGSYEQYF. The DNA of the CDR3 is TGTGCCAGCAGCGTAGCTAGCGGGTCCTACGAGCAGTACTTC.

This clone was recorded a few times. The chain recombines TRBV30 with TRBJ1-2; TRBD1 matches 8 bases. CDR3 length: 19 amino acids. Trimming at V came to 5 bases and at J to 3 bases, leaving 23 bases not matched to a gene. Germline V gives CDR1 GTSNPN, CDR2 SVGIG (reference sequence). The CDR3: CAWSAGERDRRSKYYGYTF. CDR3 DNA: TGTGCCTGGTCTGCGGGGGAACGGGACAGGAGATCGAAATACTATGGCTACACCTTC.

The rearrangement links TRBV19 to TRBJ1-4; D unresolved. V dropped 7 bases and J dropped 2 bases, with 8 bases sitting between them. The CDR3 covers 13 residues. Germline V gene data show CDR1 as LNHDA and CDR2 as SQIVND (reference sequence). CDR3 sequence (DNA): TGTGCCAGTATGAGGGCGACTAATGAAAAACTGTTTTTT. It encodes CASMRATNEKLFF.

The chain joins TRBV6-1 to TRBJ2-7; 9 nucleotides agree with TRBD1. The CDR3 has 15 amino acids. The J segment lost 2 bases and the V segment lost 4 bases, leaving 6 bases of the junction unmatched. Germline V gene sequence: CDR1 MNHNS, CDR2 SASEGT. DNA of the CDR3: TGTGCCAGCAGTGTCCGGGACAGGGCCCCCTACGAGCAGTACTTC. It yields the protein CASSVRDRAPYEQYF.

The V and J genes are TRBV5-1 and TRBJ1-1, with TRBD1 as a possible D gene (5 bases). The CDR3 covers 15 residues. V dropped 4 bases and J dropped 1 base, with 14 bases sitting between them. Germline CDR1 SGHRS, CDR2 YFSETQ. The CDR3 sequence is CASSPLTAGNTEAFF. The CDR3 coding sequence is TGCGCCAGCAGCCCCCTGACAGCTGGGAACACTGAAGCTTTCTTT.

This clone has just one count. J is TRBJ2-3 and V is TRBV5-4; perhaps TRBD2 as D (6 bases). The CDR3 consists of 14 residues. The germline V and J ends were trimmed by 2 bases and 3 bases, with 10 bases remaining between them. From germline, CDR1 is SGHNT and CDR2 YYREEE (reference sequence). CDR3 DNA sequence: TGTGCCAGCAGCTTCTCGACTAGTACAGATACGCAGTATTTT. Translation: CASSFSTSTDTQYF.

The chain links TRBV15 to TRBJ1-4; the D is unclear. The ends were cut back, 0 bases at V and 2 bases at J, with 7 bases in the middle. Per the germline V gene, CDR1 is LNHNV and CDR2 is YYDKDF (reference sequence). The CDR3 runs to 15 residues. CDR3 sequence reads: CATSRDHKTNEKLFF. As DNA, the CDR3 is TGTGCCACCAGCAGAGATCACAAGACTAATGAAAAACTGTTTTTT.

This rearrangement joins TRBV6-1 to TRBJ1-3, with D unresolved. From germline, CDR1 is MNHNS and CDR2 SASEGT. Deletions cut 5 bases from V and 0 bases from J, with 11 bases between. CDR3 length equals 15 residues. The CDR3 region is CASSFDGNSGNTIYF. In DNA, the CDR3 is TGTGCCAGCAGTTTCGACGGGAACTCTGGAAACACCATATATTTT.

The CDR3: CASSRSASANTGELFF. CDR3 sequence (DNA): TGTGCCAGCTCCCGATCGGCTAGCGCGAACACCGGGGAGCTGTTTTTT. The chain links TRBV18 to TRBJ2-2, with D maybe TRBD2 (6 bases). Germline V gene lookup returns CDR1 KGHSH and CDR2 LQKENI. The length of the CDR3 is 16 residues. Deletions cut 6 bases from V and 0 bases from J, with 14 bases between.